The clone carrying this T cell receptor beta chain was seen only once. This record belongs to a study of blood T cell repertoires in COVID-19. Germline V gene sequence: CDR1 SGHRS, CDR2 YFSETQ. Trimming removed 4 bases from V and 5 bases from J, with 15 bases in between. CDR3 length: 14 residues. Clones were read by immunoSEQ multiplex PCR, and TCRdb kept only the in-frame ones, dropping some. The sample lists roughly 190,000 clones, about 87% occurring once. The source is a young man with active or convalescent COVID-19. The sample was peripheral blood. The V and J genes are TRBV5-1 and TRBJ1-2; D might be TRBD1 (6 bases). DNA for the CDR3: TGCGCCAGCAGCCCGAGTGACAGGTCGTATGGCTACACCTTC. This sequence encodes CASSPSDRSYGYTF.